Below, 12 T cell receptor beta chains from the same sample are listed, as sequenced in a study of control samples from healthy donors and cancer patients. The repertoire was sequenced with immunoSEQ multiplex PCR; TCRdb's copy has only in-frame clones and lacks some. The table lists around 51,000 clones, 80% of them singletons. The sequenced sample was blood. These receptors all stem from a man in his sixties or seventies in good health.

The rearrangement joins TRBV5-1 to TRBJ2-7, with D maybe TRBD2 (6 bases). V shed 4 bases and J shed 6 bases, with 14 bases lying between them. This CDR3 has 13 amino acids. Looked up from germline, CDR1 is SGHRS and CDR2 is YFSETQ. The CDR3 region has the DNA TGCGCCAGCAGCCTCCTTCGGGGAGGCGAGCAGTACTTC. Residues: CASSLLRGGEQYF.

The chain carries TRBV6-2 or TRBV6-3 and TRBJ2-1; D perhaps matches TRBD2 (6 bases). Germline assignment: CDR1 MNHEY and CDR2 SVGEGT. V was clipped by 4 bases and J by 0 bases, with 7 bases between them. This CDR3 has 14 amino acids. The CDR3 region is CASSSGSSYNEQFF. The CDR3 nucleotides are TGTGCCAGCAGTTCCGGGAGCTCCTACAATGAGCAGTTCTTC.

The V gene is TRBV6-1, the J gene TRBJ1-6; a weak D match, TRBD1 (5 bases). From germline, CDR1 is MNHNS and CDR2 SASEGT. Trimming cost V 2 bases and J 17 bases, with 13 bases left between them. The CDR3 has 12 amino acids. The CDR3 loop reads CASSEMGVMVHF. As DNA, the CDR3 is TGTGCCAGCAGTGAAATGGGGGTAATGGTCCACTTT.

This sequence joins TRBV30 and TRBJ2-3; D remains ambiguous. There are 12 residues in the CDR3. The V gene's germline CDR1 is GTSNPN and CDR2 SVGIG (reference sequence). The ends were cut back, 0 bases at V and 8 bases at J, with 9 bases in the middle. CDR3: CAWSVTSVTQYF. CDR3 bases: TGTGCCTGGAGTGTAACCTCAGTTACGCAGTATTTT. The variable domain in full, completed from reference TRBV30 and TRBJ2-3, reads SQTIHQWPATLVQPVGSPLSLECTVEGTSNPNLYWYRQAAGRGLQLLFYSVGIGQISSEVPQNLSASRPQDRQFILSSKKLLLSDSGFYLCAWSVTSVTQYFGPGTRLTVL.

This clone was observed a single time. V and J are TRBV6-5 and TRBJ1-6; unclear D gene. Germline-derived CDR1 and CDR2 are MNHEY and SVGAGI. V was cut by 8 bases and J by 5 bases, with 13 bases left in between. The CDR3 totals 14 residues. The CDR3 loop is CASRPDRDNSPLHF. CDR3 sequence (DNA): TGTGCCAGCCGCCCGGATCGGGATAATTCACCCCTCCACTTT.

This clone was counted a single time. This chain links TRBV5-1 with TRBJ1-1; D unclear. V was shortened by 0 bases and J by 3 bases, with 12 bases between the two germline ends. The CDR3 has 15 amino acids. Germline V gene data show CDR1 as SGHRS and CDR2 as YFSETQ. This CDR3 is CASSLAIFRDTEAFF. The CDR3 region has the DNA TGCGCCAGCAGCTTGGCCATTTTCCGAGACACTGAAGCTTTCTTT. Combining the CDR3 with reference TRBV5-1 and TRBJ1-1 gives the whole variable domain KAGVTQTPRYLIKTRGQQVTLSCSPISGHRSVSWYQQTPGQGLQFLFEYFSETQRNKGNFPGRFSGRQFSNSRSEMNVSTLELGDSALYLCASSLAIFRDTEAFFGQGTRLTVV.

The V and J genes are TRBV5-4 and TRBJ2-4, with TRBD1 matching over 11 bases. CDR3 length equals 14 residues. The trim removed 2 bases at V and 7 bases at J, leaving 2 bases unmatched. CDR1 is SGHNT and CDR2 is YYREEE in the germline V gene (reference sequence). For the CDR3, the DNA is TGTGCCAGCAGCTTAGGACAGGGGGCTAACATTCAGTACTTC. Protein sequence: CASSLGQGANIQYF.

The CDR3 protein is CASSDTSGRGSYNEQFF. The CDR3 DNA reads TGTGCCAGCAGTGATACTAGCGGGAGGGGGTCCTACAATGAGCAGTTCTTC. The chain is built from TRBV25-1 and TRBJ2-1, with 13 bases fitting TRBD2. CDR3 length equals 17 residues. Unmatched junction bases numbered 3, after V lost 3 bases and J lost 1 base. Per germline, CDR1 MGHDK and CDR2 SYGVNS.

This clone was detected once. The chain joins TRBV4-2 to TRBJ1-3, with no clear D. This CDR3 has 17 residues. V lost 2 bases and J 0 bases, leaving 14 bases between the germline ends. Germline lookup yields CDR1 LGHNA and CDR2 YNFKEQ. CDR3 DNA sequence: TGTGCCAGCAGCCAAAATCATGTTCCTGGCTCTGGAAACACCATATATTTT. This gives the protein CASSQNHVPGSGNTIYF.

This clone was found once. The chain employs TRBV7-8 and TRBJ1-4; D unresolved. Trimming pared 5 bases from V and 0 bases from J, leaving 13 bases between. CDR1 and CDR2 (germline): SGHVS, FQNEAQ. The CDR3 is 16 residues long. DNA of the CDR3: TGTGCCAGCAGCCCCCGCGGCTTTGCAACTAATGAAAAACTGTTTTTT. This gives the protein CASSPRGFATNEKLFF.

This clone was found once. The genes are TRBV28 and TRBJ2-1; 9 nucleotides align to TRBD1. The CDR3 is made up of 16 amino acids. After removal of 5 bases from V and 6 bases from J, the junction contained 11 bases not matched to a gene. Per the germline V gene, CDR1 is MDHEN and CDR2 is SYDVKM. CDR3 amino acids: CASSQPQGASSNEQFF. CDR3 in DNA: TGTGCCAGCAGTCAACCACAGGGGGCATCGAGCAATGAGCAGTTCTTC.

The V gene is TRBV28, the J gene TRBJ1-2; TRBD1 matches 7 bases. V lost 5 bases to trimming and J lost 3 bases; unmatched junction nucleotides: 15. The CDR3 has 17 residues. CDR1 and CDR2 (germline): MDHEN, SYDVKM. The CDR3 sequence is CASSPSVNYRGHYGYTF. In DNA form, the CDR3 reads TGTGCCAGCAGTCCCTCCGTCAACTACAGGGGTCACTATGGCTACACCTTC.